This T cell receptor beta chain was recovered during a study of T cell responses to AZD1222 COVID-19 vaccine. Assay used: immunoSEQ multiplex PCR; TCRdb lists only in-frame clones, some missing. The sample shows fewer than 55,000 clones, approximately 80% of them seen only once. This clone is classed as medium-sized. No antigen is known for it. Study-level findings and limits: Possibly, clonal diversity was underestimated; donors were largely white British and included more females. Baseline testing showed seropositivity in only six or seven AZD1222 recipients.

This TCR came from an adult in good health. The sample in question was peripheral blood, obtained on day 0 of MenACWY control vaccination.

CDR3 sequence: CATSRGAGGPETQYF. For the CDR3, the DNA is TGTGCCACCAGCAGGGGAGCGGGAGGCCCCGAGACCCAGTACTTC. This chain joins TRBV15 and TRBJ2-5; 9 positions match TRBD2. V was clipped by 3 bases and J by 5 bases; unmatched bases: 7. The CDR3 contains 15 residues. CDR1 and CDR2 (germline): LNHNV, YYDKDF (reference sequence).